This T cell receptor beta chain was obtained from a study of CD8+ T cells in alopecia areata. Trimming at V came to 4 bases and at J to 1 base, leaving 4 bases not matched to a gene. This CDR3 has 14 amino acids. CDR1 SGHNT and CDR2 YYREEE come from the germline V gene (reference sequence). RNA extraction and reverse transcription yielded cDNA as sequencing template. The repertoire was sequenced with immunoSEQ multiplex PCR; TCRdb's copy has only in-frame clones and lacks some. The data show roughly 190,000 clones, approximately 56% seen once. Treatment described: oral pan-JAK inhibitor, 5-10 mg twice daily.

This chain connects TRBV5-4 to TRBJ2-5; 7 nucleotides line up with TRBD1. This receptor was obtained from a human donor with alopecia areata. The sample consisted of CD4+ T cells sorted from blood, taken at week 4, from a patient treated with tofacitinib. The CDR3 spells CASSHGTAQETQYF. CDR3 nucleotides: TGTGCCAGCAGCCATGGGACAGCCCAAGAGACCCAGTACTTC. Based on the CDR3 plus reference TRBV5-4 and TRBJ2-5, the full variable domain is ETGVTQSPTHLIKTRGQQVTLRCSSQSGHNTVSWYQQALGQGPQFIFQYYREEENGRGNFPPRFSGLQFPNYSSELNVNALELDDSALYLCASSHGTAQETQYFGPGTRLLVL.